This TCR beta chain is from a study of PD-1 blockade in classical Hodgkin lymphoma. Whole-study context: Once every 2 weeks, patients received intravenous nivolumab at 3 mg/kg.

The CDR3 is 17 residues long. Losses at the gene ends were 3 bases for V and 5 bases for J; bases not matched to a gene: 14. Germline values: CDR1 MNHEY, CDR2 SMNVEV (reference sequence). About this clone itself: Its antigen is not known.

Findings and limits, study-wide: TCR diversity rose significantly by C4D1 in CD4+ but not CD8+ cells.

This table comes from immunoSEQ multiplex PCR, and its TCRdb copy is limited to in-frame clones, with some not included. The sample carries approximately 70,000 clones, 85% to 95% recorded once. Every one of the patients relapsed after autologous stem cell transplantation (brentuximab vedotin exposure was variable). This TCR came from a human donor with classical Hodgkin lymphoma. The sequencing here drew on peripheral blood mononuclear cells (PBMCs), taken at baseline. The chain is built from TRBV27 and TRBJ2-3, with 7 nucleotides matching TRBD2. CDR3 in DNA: TGTGCCAGCAGTTTTCCGGTTGCGGGAGCGCCGGTAGATACGCAGTATTTT. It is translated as CASSFPVAGAPVDTQYF.